The 6 T cell receptor beta chains below all came from one sample that was sequenced in a study of T-cell reconstitution after alpha-beta-depleted transplantation in children. It was with unique molecular identifiers that the TCRbeta library was prepared. Using its own MiXCR run on the PCR reads, TCRdb lists one record per CDR3 protein. The sample includes about 830,000 distinct CDR3 sequences, approximately 15% of them seen just once. The sample was PBMCs, mostly from graft donor cells, taken 360 days after TCRalphabeta/CD19-depleted stem cell transplant. The receptors were sampled from a male patient between 5 and 17 years old who had a stem cell transplant for acute lymphoblastic leukemia, so the T cells may come from the graft donor.

This clonotype has a handful of counts. The chain carries TRBV5-1 and TRBJ2-7, with D possibly being TRBD2 (6 bases). The CDR3 consists of 20 residues. With 4 bases removed from V and 0 bases from J, the gap between germline ends came to 29 bases. In germline, CDR1 is SGHRS, CDR2 YFSETQ. In nucleotides, the CDR3 is TGCGCCAGCAGCGCCGGGACGTCGGGGGACTCACTACGAGACTCCTACGAGCAGTACTTC. Amino acids: CASSAGTSGDSLRDSYEQYF. Full variable domain (outside the CDR3, taken from reference TRBV5-1 and TRBJ2-7): KAGVTQTPRYLIKTRGQQVTLSCSPISGHRSVSWYQQTPGQGLQFLFEYFSETQRNKGNFPGRFSGRQFSNSRSEMNVSTLELGDSALYLCASSAGTSGDSLRDSYEQYFGPGTRLTVT.

J is TRBJ1-2 and V is TRBV27; a weak D match, TRBD1 (5 bases). Trimming removed 5 bases at V and 4 bases at J, with 20 bases between. The CDR3 is 16 amino acids. Germline-derived CDR1 and CDR2 are MNHEY and SMNVEV (reference sequence). CDR3 nucleotide sequence: TGTGCCAGCAGTACACAGGTTTTAAAAGTCAGCTATGGCTACACCTTC. This translates into CASSTQVLKVSYGYTF.

The rearrangement uses TRBV4-1 and TRBJ2-6; D is ambiguous. This CDR3 has 14 residues. Per the germline V gene, CDR1 is MGHRA and CDR2 is YSYEKL. V was clipped by 4 bases and J by 4 bases, with 8 bases between them. The CDR3 loop is CASSPFWGANVLTF. DNA for the CDR3: TGCGCCAGCAGCCCGTTCTGGGGGGCCAACGTCCTGACTTTC.

CDR3 residues: CASSHLGRERWDTQYF. CDR3 DNA sequence: TGCGCCAGCAGCCATCTCGGGCGGGAGAGGTGGGATACGCAGTATTTT. The chain uses TRBV4-1 and TRBJ2-3, with 7 bases fitting TRBD2. The V gene end was trimmed by 3 bases and the J gene end by 6 bases; junction bases not matched to a gene: 12. CDR3 size: 16 residues. Germline loops: CDR1 MGHRA, CDR2 YSYEKL.

The chain employs TRBV12-3 or TRBV12-4 and TRBJ1-3; perhaps TRBD1 as D (6 bases). CDR3 size: 14 residues. The germline V and J ends were trimmed by 6 bases and 8 bases, with 17 bases remaining between them. The CDR3 loop is CASRRSQGGYTIYF. The CDR3 DNA reads TGTGCCAGCAGGCGCTCCCAAGGGGGTTACACCATATATTTT.

The rearrangement links TRBV7-3 to TRBJ2-2, with a weak D call TRBD2 (5 bases). The CDR3 has 14 residues. Germline CDR1 reads SGHTA; CDR2 reads FQGTGA. Trimming stripped 5 bases from V and 6 bases from J, with 13 bases between. The CDR3 DNA sequence: TGTGCCAGCAGCCCTCTCGGACTGGCCGGGGAGCTGTTTTTT. It codes for CASSPLGLAGELFF.